The 3 T cell receptor beta chains listed next were all sequenced from one sample in a study of cytomegalovirus exposure and HLA in healthy donors. Clones were read by immunoSEQ multiplex PCR, and TCRdb kept only the in-frame ones, dropping some. Of a few hundred thousand clones in the sample, roughly 90% are singletons; the top ten hold around 12%. Sequenced input: PBMCs. The source is a man aged 18 to 29 in good health and CMV-seropositive.

The chain links TRBV29-1 to TRBJ2-1, with 8 nucleotides matching TRBD2. The CDR3 sequence is 12 residues long. Trimming cost V 4 bases and J 8 bases; bases outside gene matches: 4. CDR1 and CDR2 (germline): SQVTM, ANQGSEA. The CDR3: CSVVGTRDEQFF. The CDR3 nucleotides read TGCAGCGTTGTCGGGACTAGAGATGAGCAGTTCTTC.

The V and J genes are TRBV15 and TRBJ1-4; 8 bases fit TRBD1. Unmatched junction bases numbered 8, after V lost 0 bases and J lost 8 bases. This CDR3 has 16 amino acids. Germline values: CDR1 LNHNV, CDR2 YYDKDF (reference sequence). Here the CDR3 reads CATSRDRAGGSEKLFF. CDR3 bases: TGTGCCACCAGCAGAGATCGGGCAGGGGGCTCAGAAAAACTGTTTTTT.

The V gene is TRBV5-4, the J gene TRBJ1-2; D might be TRBD1 (5 bases). Trimming shortened V by 1 base and J by 4 bases, and 8 bases separated the two germline ends. Germline V gives CDR1 SGHNT, CDR2 YYREEE (reference sequence). The CDR3 is 13 amino acids. CDR3 residues: CASSLSGGYGYTF. The CDR3 DNA sequence: TGTGCCAGCAGCTTGAGCGGGGGCTATGGCTACACCTTC. Based on the CDR3 plus reference TRBV5-4 and TRBJ1-2, the full variable domain is ETGVTQSPTHLIKTRGQQVTLRCSSQSGHNTVSWYQQALGQGPQFIFQYYREEENGRGNFPPRFSGLQFPNYSSELNVNALELDDSALYLCASSLSGGYGYTFGSGTRLTVV.